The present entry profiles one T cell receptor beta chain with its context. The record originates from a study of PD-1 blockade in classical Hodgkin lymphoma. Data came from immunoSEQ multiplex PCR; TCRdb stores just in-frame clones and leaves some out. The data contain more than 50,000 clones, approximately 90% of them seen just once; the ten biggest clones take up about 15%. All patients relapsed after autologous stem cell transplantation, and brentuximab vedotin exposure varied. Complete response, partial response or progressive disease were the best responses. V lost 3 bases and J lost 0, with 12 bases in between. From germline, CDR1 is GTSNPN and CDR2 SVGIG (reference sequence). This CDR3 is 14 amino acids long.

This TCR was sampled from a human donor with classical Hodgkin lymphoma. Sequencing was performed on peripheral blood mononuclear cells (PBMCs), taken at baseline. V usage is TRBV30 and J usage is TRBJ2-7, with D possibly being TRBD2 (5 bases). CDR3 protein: CAWSPMGSSYEQYF. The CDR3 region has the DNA TGTGCCTGGAGCCCCATGGGGAGCTCCTACGAGCAGTACTTC.